Below are 20 T cell receptor beta chains sequenced from a single sample in a study of blood T cell repertoires in COVID-19. The table came from immunoSEQ multiplex PCR; TCRdb's copy has only in-frame clones and leaves some out. The data contain under 150,000 clones, around nine tenths of them singletons. Material for sequencing was peripheral blood. The source of these receptors is a human donor in a cohort sampled during active COVID-19.

This chain connects TRBV6-5 to TRBJ2-3; D is ambiguous. The CDR3 is 12 residues long. V was trimmed by 4 bases and J by 0 bases, leaving 2 bases between them. CDR1 and CDR2 from the germline V gene are MNHEY and SVGAGI. Written as DNA, the CDR3 is TGTGCCAGCAGTTCGAGCACAGATACGCAGTATTTT. Its translation: CASSSSTDTQYF.

The V call is TRBV19, the J call TRBJ1-1; 9 bases map to TRBD1. V trimming: 10 bases; J trimming: 1 base; junction bases outside the gene matches: 4. CDR1 and CDR2 from the germline V gene are LNHDA and SQIVND (reference sequence). The CDR3 length is 13 residues. DNA of the CDR3: TGTGCCACTACGGACAGGGGGAACACTGAAGCTTTCTTT. Translated, it gives CATTDRGNTEAFF.

This clone was observed a handful of times. The chain uses TRBV5-4 and TRBJ2-3; 7 bases agree with TRBD2. This CDR3 is 14 amino acids long. Trimming removed 3 bases from V and 0 bases from J; junction bases left unmatched: 1. Per germline, CDR1 SGHNT and CDR2 YYREEE (reference sequence). CDR3 sequence reads: CASSYSGSTDTQYF. The CDR3, as DNA: TGTGCCAGCAGCTATAGCGGGAGCACAGATACGCAGTATTTT.

The rearrangement joins TRBV30 to TRBJ1-3; no firm D call. V shed 1 base and J shed 2 bases, with 9 bases lying between them. The CDR3 has 14 amino acids. CDR1 is GTSNPN, CDR2 SVGIG, per germline (reference sequence). The CDR3 bases are TGTGCCTGGAGTGGGCCAGTGGCTGGAAACACCATATATTTT. Translated, it gives CAWSGPVAGNTIYF.

The V call is TRBV28, the J call TRBJ1-5, with a weak D call TRBD1 (6 bases). Trimming removed 7 bases from V and 7 bases from J, with 14 bases in between. Germline V CDR1 and CDR2: MDHEN, SYDVKM. The CDR3 has 13 amino acids. CDR3 sequence: CASTKTGYQPQHF. The CDR3 DNA reads as TGTGCCAGCACAAAAACAGGGTACCAGCCCCAGCATTTT.

This clone was detected once. This sequence joins TRBV18 and TRBJ1-1; maybe TRBD1 (6 bases). V was cut by 3 bases and J by 1 base, with 9 bases left in between. CDR1 KGHSH and CDR2 LQKENI come from the germline V gene. CDR3 length: 14 amino acids. The CDR3, as DNA: TGTGCCAGCTCACCTATAGGGGGGAACACTGAAGCTTTCTTT. Translated, it gives CASSPIGGNTEAFF.

V is TRBV18 and J is TRBJ2-2, with 9 nucleotides matching TRBD1. The CDR3 has 15 amino acids. The ends lost 0 bases at V and 5 bases at J; junction bases unmatched: 1. Germline loops: CDR1 KGHSH, CDR2 LQKENI. The CDR3 DNA sequence: TGTGCCAGCTCACCACCGGACAGGGGAACCGGGGAGCTGTTTTTT. Residues: CASSPPDRGTGELFF.

This chain links TRBV7-2 with TRBJ2-2; 7 positions agree with TRBD1. The CDR3 has 14 amino acids. V dropped 3 bases and J dropped 6; count of bases not matched to a gene: 4. The germline CDR1 and CDR2 sequences are SGHTA and FQGNSA. The CDR3 here is CASSLTGLSGELFF. CDR3 bases: TGTGCCAGCAGCTTGACAGGGTTGTCCGGGGAGCTGTTTTTT.

Notes on this clone: Other DNA sequences in the sample encode the same CDR3. The chain recombines TRBV7-2 with TRBJ2-3, with D maybe TRBD2 (5 bases). The germline gives CDR1 SGHTA, CDR2 FQGNSA. The CDR3 extends over 15 amino acids. The V end lost 1 base, the J end lost 2 bases, and 10 bases lay between the germline ends. Here the CDR3 reads CASSLGGRATDTQYF. In DNA, the CDR3 is TGTGCCAGCAGCTTAGGTGGGCGGGCCACAGATACGCAGTATTTT. The whole variable domain, remainder taken from reference TRBV7-2 and TRBJ2-3, is GAGVSQSPSNKVTEKGKDVELRCDPISGHTALYWYRQSLGQGLEFLIYFQGNSAPDKSGLPSDRFSAERTGGSVSTLTIQRTQQEDSAVYLCASSLGGRATDTQYFGPGTRLTVL.

This chain joins TRBV18 and TRBJ1-6, with D uncertain. CDR1 is KGHSH and CDR2 is LQKENI in the germline V gene. Between the trimmed V and J ends, which lost 0 bases and 0 bases, there was a span of 9 bases. The CDR3 runs to 17 residues. CDR3 sequence reads: CASSPPADSSYNSPLHF. For the CDR3, the DNA is TGTGCCAGCTCACCACCGGCGGATAGCTCCTATAATTCACCCCTCCACTTT.

J is TRBJ2-7 and V is TRBV6-2 or TRBV6-3; D perhaps matches TRBD2 (6 bases). Looked up from germline, CDR1 is MNHEY and CDR2 is SVGEGT. The CDR3 covers 12 residues. V was trimmed by 4 bases and J by 5 bases, leaving 9 bases between them. The CDR3 DNA reads as TGTGCCAGCAGTTCACGGGGGAACGAGCAGTACTTC. Protein product: CASSSRGNEQYF.

The chain joins TRBV6-1 to TRBJ2-7, with 7 positions matching TRBD1. V lost 3 bases and J lost 0; bases outside the gene matches: 2. The CDR3 sequence is 14 residues long. Germline V gene lookup returns CDR1 MNHNS and CDR2 SASEGT. This CDR3 is CASSDRGNSYEQYF. Here the CDR3 DNA reads TGTGCCAGCAGTGACAGGGGGAACTCCTACGAGCAGTACTTC.

This rearrangement joins TRBV7-9 to TRBJ1-3; D gene uncertain. V lost 6 bases, J lost 5 bases, and 14 bases lay in between. This CDR3 comprises 14 residues. Germline CDR1 reads SEHNR; CDR2 reads FQNEAQ (reference sequence). The CDR3 DNA sequence: TGTGCCAGCAGTCCCACACCCGAAAGAAACACCATATATTTT. Translation: CASSPTPERNTIYF.

This chain links TRBV7-2 with TRBJ2-7; D gene ambiguous. Between the trimmed V and J ends, which lost 3 bases and 6 bases, there was a span of 12 bases. Germline CDR1 reads SGHTA; CDR2 reads FQGNSA. This CDR3 is built from 13 residues. CDR3 DNA sequence: TGTGCCAGCAGCTTTGGGCGTACCCTCGAGCAGTACTTC. This translates into CASSFGRTLEQYF.

This rearrangement joins TRBV9 to TRBJ2-7; 9 nucleotides align to TRBD2. With V trimmed by 0 bases and J by 6 bases, 10 bases remained unmatched. Germline CDR1 is SGDLS and CDR2 is YYNGEE. The CDR3 runs 16 residues. The CDR3 DNA follows: TGTGCCAGCAGCGTAGCAGCGGGAGGTGCCCTGGGCGAGCAGTACTTC. Amino acids: CASSVAAGGALGEQYF.

This clone was seen just once. The chain links TRBV18 to TRBJ1-5, with TRBD1 matching over 8 bases. This CDR3 is 16 amino acids long. CDR1 is KGHSH, CDR2 LQKENI, per germline. V lost 4 bases and J lost 2; bases outside the gene matches: 7. The CDR3 region is CASSQGQGRGNQPQHF. The CDR3 DNA reads as TGTGCCAGCTCACAAGGACAGGGCAGGGGCAATCAGCCCCAGCATTTT.

The chain joins TRBV5-1 to TRBJ2-7, with TRBD2 matching 10 bases. Germline V CDR1 and CDR2: SGHRS, YFSETQ. The V segment lost 0 bases and the J segment 5 bases; nucleotides outside the gene matches: 8. The CDR3 sequence is 16 residues long. Here the CDR3 DNA reads TGCGCCAGCAGCTTGGATGGGACTAGCGCCCTAGACGAGCAGTACTTC. Encoded protein: CASSLDGTSALDEQYF.

The rearrangement joins TRBV5-1 to TRBJ2-3; 12 nucleotides match TRBD2. The CDR3 totals 15 residues. Germline assignment: CDR1 SGHRS and CDR2 YFSETQ. V lost 2 bases, J lost 7 bases, and 5 bases stayed unmatched. The CDR3 bases are TGCGCCAGCAGCTTCGGACTAGCGGGGTTTCATACGCAGTATTTT. Translation gives CASSFGLAGFHTQYF.

This sequence joins TRBV30 and TRBJ2-7, with D uncertain. The V end lost 0 bases, the J end lost 2 bases, and 11 bases lay between the germline ends. Germline V gives CDR1 GTSNPN, CDR2 SVGIG (reference sequence). CDR3 size: 14 residues. The CDR3 DNA sequence: TGTGCCTGGAGTGTATATACAGACCCCTACGAGCAGTACTTC. Its translation: CAWSVYTDPYEQYF. The full variable domain, its missing parts supplied by reference TRBV30 and TRBJ2-7, is SQTIHQWPATLVQPVGSPLSLECTVEGTSNPNLYWYRQAAGRGLQLLFYSVGIGQISSEVPQNLSASRPQDRQFILSSKKLLLSDSGFYLCAWSVYTDPYEQYFGPGTRLTVT.

The chain couples TRBV10-3 to TRBJ1-2, with D tentatively TRBD1 (5 bases). This CDR3 comprises 15 residues. V lost 2 bases and J lost 1, with 11 bases in between. Germline V gives CDR1 ENHRY, CDR2 SYGVKD. In DNA, the CDR3 is TGTGCCATCAGTGAGATTGAAAGGGGTAACTATGGCTACACCTTC. Translating gives CAISEIERGNYGYTF.